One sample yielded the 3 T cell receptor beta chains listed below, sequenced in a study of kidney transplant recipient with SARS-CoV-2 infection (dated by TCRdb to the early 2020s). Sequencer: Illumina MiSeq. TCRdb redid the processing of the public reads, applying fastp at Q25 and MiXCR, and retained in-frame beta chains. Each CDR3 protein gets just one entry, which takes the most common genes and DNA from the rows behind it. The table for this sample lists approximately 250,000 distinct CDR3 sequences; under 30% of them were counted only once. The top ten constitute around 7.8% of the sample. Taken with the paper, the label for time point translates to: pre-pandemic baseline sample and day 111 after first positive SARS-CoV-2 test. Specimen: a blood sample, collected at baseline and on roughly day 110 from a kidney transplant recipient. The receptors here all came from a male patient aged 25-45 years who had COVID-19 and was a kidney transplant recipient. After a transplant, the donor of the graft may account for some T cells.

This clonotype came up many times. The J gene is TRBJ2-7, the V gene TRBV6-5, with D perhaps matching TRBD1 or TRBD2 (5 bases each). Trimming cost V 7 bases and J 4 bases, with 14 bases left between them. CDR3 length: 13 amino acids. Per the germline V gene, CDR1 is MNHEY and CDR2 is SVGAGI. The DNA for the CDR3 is TGTGCCAGCACGGCTCAGGGAGCGTACGAGCAGTACTTC. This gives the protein CASTAQGAYEQYF.

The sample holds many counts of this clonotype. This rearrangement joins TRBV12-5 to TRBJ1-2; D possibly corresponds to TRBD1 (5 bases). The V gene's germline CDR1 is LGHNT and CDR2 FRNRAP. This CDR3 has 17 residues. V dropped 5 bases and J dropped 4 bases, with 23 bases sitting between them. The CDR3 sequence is CASGGEGLQGKTYGYTF. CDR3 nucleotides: TGTGCTAGTGGTGGAGAGGGTTTGCAGGGAAAGACCTATGGCTACACCTTC.

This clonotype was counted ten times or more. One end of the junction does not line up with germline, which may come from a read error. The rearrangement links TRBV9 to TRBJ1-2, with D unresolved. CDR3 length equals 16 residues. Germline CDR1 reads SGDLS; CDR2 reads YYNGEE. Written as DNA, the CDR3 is TGTGCCAGCGGCGTATTGTACTCAAGAAAGACCTATGGCTACACCTTC. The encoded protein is CASGVLYSRKTYGYTF.